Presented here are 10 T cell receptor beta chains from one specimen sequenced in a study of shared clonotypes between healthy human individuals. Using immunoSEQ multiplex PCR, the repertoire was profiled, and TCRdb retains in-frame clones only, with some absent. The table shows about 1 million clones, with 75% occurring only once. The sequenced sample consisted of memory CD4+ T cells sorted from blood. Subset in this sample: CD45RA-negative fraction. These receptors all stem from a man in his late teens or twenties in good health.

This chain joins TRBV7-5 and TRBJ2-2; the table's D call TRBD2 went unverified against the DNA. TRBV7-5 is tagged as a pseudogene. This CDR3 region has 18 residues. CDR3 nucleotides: TGTGCCAGAAGCGCGCTCCCCCAGAGGGCGGCCAACACCGGGGAGCTGTTTTTT. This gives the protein CARSALPQRAANTGELFF.

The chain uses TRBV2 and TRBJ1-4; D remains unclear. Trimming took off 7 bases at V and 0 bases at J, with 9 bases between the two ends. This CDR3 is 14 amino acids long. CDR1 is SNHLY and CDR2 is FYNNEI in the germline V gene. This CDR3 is CASTPSATNEKLFF. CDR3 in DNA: TGTGCCAGCACACCAAGCGCAACTAATGAAAAACTGTTTTTT.

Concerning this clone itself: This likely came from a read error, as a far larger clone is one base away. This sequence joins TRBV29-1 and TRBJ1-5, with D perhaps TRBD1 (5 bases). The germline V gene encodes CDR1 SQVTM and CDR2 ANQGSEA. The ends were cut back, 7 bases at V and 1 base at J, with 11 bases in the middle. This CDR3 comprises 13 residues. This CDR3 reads CSAKTESNQPQHF. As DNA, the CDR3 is TGCAGCGCCAAGACAGAGAGCAATCAGCCCCAGCATTTT.

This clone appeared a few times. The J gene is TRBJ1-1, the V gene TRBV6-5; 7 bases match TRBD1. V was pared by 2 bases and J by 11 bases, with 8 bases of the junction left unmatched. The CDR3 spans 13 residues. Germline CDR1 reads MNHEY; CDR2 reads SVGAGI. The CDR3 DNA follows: TGTGCCAGCAGTTACGAGACAGGGTTACCCGCTTTCTTT. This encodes CASSYETGLPAFF.

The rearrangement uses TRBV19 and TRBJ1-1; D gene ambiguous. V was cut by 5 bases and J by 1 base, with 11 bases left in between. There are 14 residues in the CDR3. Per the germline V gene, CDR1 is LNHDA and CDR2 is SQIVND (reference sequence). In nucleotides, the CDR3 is TGTGCCAGTAGTGACGGACTTAGGAACACTGAAGCTTTCTTT. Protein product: CASSDGLRNTEAFF.

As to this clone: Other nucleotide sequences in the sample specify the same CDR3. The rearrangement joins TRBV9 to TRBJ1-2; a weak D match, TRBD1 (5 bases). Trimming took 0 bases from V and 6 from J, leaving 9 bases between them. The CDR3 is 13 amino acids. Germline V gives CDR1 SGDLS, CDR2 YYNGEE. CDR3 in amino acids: CASSVGEGNGYTF. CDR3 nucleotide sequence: TGTGCCAGCAGCGTAGGGGAGGGGAATGGCTACACCTTC.

The CDR3 sequence: CASSLGPSGGETQYF. For the CDR3, the DNA is TGTGCCAGCAGCTTGGGTCCTAGCGGGGGGGAGACCCAGTACTTC. The chain is built from TRBV5-6 and TRBJ2-5, with 11 bases identical to TRBD2. V shed 0 bases, J shed 5 bases, and the junction held 3 bases outside the gene matches. This CDR3 has 15 amino acids. Germline V gene sequence: CDR1 SGHDT, CDR2 YYEEEE.

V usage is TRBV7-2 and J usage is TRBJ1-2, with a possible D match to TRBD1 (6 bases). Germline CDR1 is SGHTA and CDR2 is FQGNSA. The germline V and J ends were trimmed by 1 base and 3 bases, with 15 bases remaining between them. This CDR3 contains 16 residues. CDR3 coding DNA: TGTGCCAGCAGCTTAGTTTACGGAGGGGGACACTATGGCTACACCTTC. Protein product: CASSLVYGGGHYGYTF.

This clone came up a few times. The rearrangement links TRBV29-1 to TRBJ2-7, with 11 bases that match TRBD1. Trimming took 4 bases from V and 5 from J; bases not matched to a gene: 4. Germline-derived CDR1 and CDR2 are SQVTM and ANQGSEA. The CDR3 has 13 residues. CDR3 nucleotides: TGCAGCGTTGTAAGGACAGGGGGCAACGAGCAGTACTTC. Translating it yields CSVVRTGGNEQYF.

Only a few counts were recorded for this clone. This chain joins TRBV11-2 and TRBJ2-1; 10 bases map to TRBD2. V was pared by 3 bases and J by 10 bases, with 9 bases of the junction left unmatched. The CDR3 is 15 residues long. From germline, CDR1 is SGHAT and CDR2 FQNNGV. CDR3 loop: CASSFMPSGSAEQFF. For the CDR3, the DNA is TGTGCCAGCAGCTTCATGCCTAGCGGGAGCGCCGAGCAGTTCTTC.